These 12 T cell receptor beta chains originate from one sample sequenced in a study of cytomegalovirus exposure and HLA in healthy donors. Primers: 60 Vbeta forward and 13 Jbeta reverse. Method: immunoSEQ multiplex PCR; TCRdb's copy keeps in-frame clones and lacks some. The sample holds 180,000 or so clones; about 79% are singletons and the top ten take about 2.2%. Sequencing was carried out using PBMCs. These receptors were obtained from a woman aged 45 to 65 in good health and CMV-seronegative.

Written as DNA, the CDR3 is TGTGCCAGTAGTAGGCAGGGGAAGGGTACTGAAGCTTTCTTT. Its protein product is CASSRQGKGTEAFF. The rearrangement uses TRBV19 and TRBJ1-1; a possible D gene is TRBD1 (6 bases). The ends were cut back, 4 bases at V and 5 bases at J, with 14 bases in the middle. From germline, CDR1 is LNHDA and CDR2 SQIVND (reference sequence). CDR3 length: 14 amino acids.

The rearrangement joins TRBV5-5 to TRBJ1-2, with 8 positions matching TRBD1. CDR1 is SGHKS, CDR2 YYEKEE, per germline (reference sequence). This CDR3 is built from 14 residues. With 4 bases clipped from V and 4 bases from J, the junction kept 6 bases outside the gene matches. CDR3 DNA: TGTGCCAGCAGCGTTGACGGGACAGGCTATGGCTACACCTTC. It encodes CASSVDGTGYGYTF. The full variable domain, its missing parts supplied by reference TRBV5-5 and TRBJ1-2, is DAGVTQSPTHLIKTRGQQVTLRCSPISGHKSVSWYQQVLGQGPQFIFQYYEKEERGRGNFPDRFSARQFPNYSSELNVNALLLGDSALYLCASSVDGTGYGYTFGSGTRLTVV.

The sample holds a few counts of this clone. The J gene is TRBJ2-7, the V gene TRBV5-6, with 9 bases matching TRBD1. Germline assignment: CDR1 SGHDT and CDR2 YYEEEE. The CDR3 has 14 residues. Trimming cost V 4 bases and J 5 bases; bases outside gene matches: 7. CDR3 in amino acids: CASSRGQGNNEQYF. CDR3 DNA sequence: TGTGCCAGCAGCCGGGGACAGGGAAATAACGAGCAGTACTTC.

The chain links TRBV4-1 to TRBJ1-1; 11 nucleotides align to TRBD1. CDR1 is MGHRA and CDR2 is YSYEKL in the germline V gene. The CDR3 has 16 amino acids. The trim removed 4 bases at V and 3 bases at J, leaving 7 bases unmatched. In nucleotides, the CDR3 is TGCGCCAGCAGCCGGAGCCCGGGACAGGGGGACACTGAAGCTTTCTTT. It translates to CASSRSPGQGDTEAFF.

The V and J genes are TRBV29-1 and TRBJ2-5, with D perhaps matching TRBD1 (5 bases). There are 12 residues in the CDR3. Per the germline V gene, CDR1 is SQVTM and CDR2 is ANQGSEA. V was cut by 2 bases and J by 2 bases, with 6 bases left in between. CDR3 protein: CSVERTQETQYF. In nucleotides, the CDR3 is TGCAGCGTTGAACGGACACAAGAGACCCAGTACTTC. Full variable domain (remainder filled in from reference TRBV29-1 and TRBJ2-5): SAVISQKPSRDICQRGTSLTIQCQVDSQVTMMFWYRQQPGQSLTLIATANQGSEATYESGFVIDKFPISRPNLTFSTLTVSNMSPEDSSIYLCSVERTQETQYFGPGTRLLVL.

This chain links TRBV19 with TRBJ2-5; 8 nucleotides align to TRBD2. Matching the DNA end better, TRBJ2-7 makes the J call doubtful. The CDR3 covers 16 residues. Germline V lookup: CDR1 LNHDA, CDR2 SQIVND (reference sequence). The CDR3 coding sequence is TGTGCCAGTAGTACCCCGGGGGGGTCGGGGACTTACGAGCAGTACTTC. Translated: CASSTPGGSGTYEQYF.

This clone was found once. The chain is built from TRBV7-9 and TRBJ1-5; D ambiguous. The ends were cut back, 11 bases at V and 4 bases at J, with 18 bases in the middle. The CDR3 has 14 residues. Germline V gene sequence: CDR1 SEHNR, CDR2 FQNEAQ (reference sequence). CDR3 protein: CACKRGGENQPQHF. For the CDR3, the DNA is TGTGCCTGTAAACGAGGTGGAGAAAATCAGCCCCAGCATTTT.

The chain links TRBV13 to TRBJ1-5, with 7 bases that match TRBD1. From germline, CDR1 is PRHDT and CDR2 FYEKMQ (reference sequence). This CDR3 has 17 residues. Trimming took 5 bases from V and 4 from J; bases not matched to a gene: 14. CDR3 sequence: CASSKKPTGTANQPQHF. The CDR3 region has the DNA TGTGCCAGCAGCAAGAAACCCACCGGGACAGCTAATCAGCCCCAGCATTTT.

Note on this clone: This same CDR3 is encoded by further DNA sequences in the sample. The J gene is TRBJ2-2, the V gene TRBV4-3; no firm D call. The CDR3 totals 15 residues. V dropped 1 base and J dropped 1 base, with 7 bases sitting between them. Germline V lookup: CDR1 LGHNA, CDR2 YSLEER. CDR3 nucleotides: TGCGCCAGCAGCCAAGGACAAGTGAACACCGGGGAGCTGTTTTTT. Amino acids: CASSQGQVNTGELFF.

The V gene is TRBV19, the J gene TRBJ2-5; 9 bases fit TRBD2. The DNA end lines up better with TRBJ2-7; the J call may be wrong. This CDR3 is 16 amino acids long. Per the germline V gene, CDR1 is LNHDA and CDR2 is SQIVND (reference sequence). The CDR3 region has the DNA TGTGCCAGTAGTATAGAAATAGCGGGAGTTCGAGACGAGCAGTACTTC. It is translated as CASSIEIAGVRDEQYF.

This chain links TRBV18 with TRBJ2-2, with TRBD2 matching 10 bases. After removal of 4 bases from V and 0 bases from J, the junction contained 11 bases not matched to a gene. This CDR3 has 19 amino acids. CDR1 is KGHSH and CDR2 is LQKENI in the germline V gene. This CDR3 is CASSQKQASGSANTGELFF. CDR3 nucleotide sequence: TGTGCCAGCTCACAAAAGCAGGCTAGCGGGAGCGCGAACACCGGGGAGCTGTTTTTT.

V is TRBV19 and J is TRBJ2-1; no definite D call. CDR1 LNHDA and CDR2 SQIVND come from the germline V gene (reference sequence). V was trimmed by 5 bases and J by 0 bases, leaving 11 bases between them. The CDR3 extends over 15 amino acids. CDR3 bases: TGTGCCAGTAGTCGGGTCGATAGCTCCTACAATGAGCAGTTCTTC. Its protein product is CASSRVDSSYNEQFF.